This T cell receptor (beta chain) was profiled in a study of PD-1 blockade in classical Hodgkin lymphoma. Described time point: cycle 4 day 1 (C4D1), after more than 5 weeks of nivolumab. Relapse was seen in all patients after autologous stem cell transplantation, and brentuximab vedotin exposure was variable. V dropped 4 bases and J dropped 0; count of bases not matched to a gene: 8. Germline V gives CDR1 SGHRS, CDR2 YFSETQ. The CDR3 consists of 17 residues. The repertoire was sequenced with immunoSEQ multiplex PCR; TCRdb's copy has only in-frame clones and lacks some. The table lists roughly 50,000 clones, nearly 90% of them singletons, with 14% in the top ten.

The receptor comes from a human donor with classical Hodgkin lymphoma. V gene TRBV5-1 combines with J gene TRBJ2-1; 9 bases match TRBD2. Sample: peripheral blood mononuclear cells (PBMCs), taken before the fourth cycle of nivolumab. CDR3 protein: CASSKAGGLSSYNEQFF. The CDR3 region has the DNA TGCGCCAGCAGCAAAGCGGGAGGTTTAAGCTCCTACAATGAGCAGTTCTTC.